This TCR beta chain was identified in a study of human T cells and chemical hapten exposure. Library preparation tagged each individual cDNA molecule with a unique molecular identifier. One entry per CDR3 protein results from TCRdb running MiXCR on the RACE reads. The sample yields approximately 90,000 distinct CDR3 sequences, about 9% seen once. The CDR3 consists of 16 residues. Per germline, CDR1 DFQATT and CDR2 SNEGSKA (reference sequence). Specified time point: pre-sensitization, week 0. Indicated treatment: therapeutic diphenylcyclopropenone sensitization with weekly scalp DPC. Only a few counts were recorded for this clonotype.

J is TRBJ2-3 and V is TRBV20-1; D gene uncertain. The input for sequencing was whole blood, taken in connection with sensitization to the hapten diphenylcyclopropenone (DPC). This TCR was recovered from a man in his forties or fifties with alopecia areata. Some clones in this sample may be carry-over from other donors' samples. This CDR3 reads CSARVLVASDTDTQYF. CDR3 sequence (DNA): TGCAGCGCACGCGTTCTAGTGGCGTCTGACACAGATACGCAGTATTTT.